Each of the 5 T cell receptor beta chains below was sequenced from the same sample in a study of blood T cell repertoires in COVID-19. TCRdb keeps only in-frame clones here, not all; method: immunoSEQ multiplex PCR. The sample consists of a few hundred thousand clones, around 90% of them appearing once. Sequenced sample: peripheral blood. Receptors were obtained from a woman between 65 and 79 years old with active or convalescent COVID-19.

The chain combines TRBV5-6 with TRBJ2-3; 9 nucleotides line up with TRBD2. The CDR3 covers 14 residues. The V and J ends lost 4 bases and 6 bases, in that order; junction bases with no gene match: 6. Germline loops: CDR1 SGHDT, CDR2 YYEEEE. The CDR3 here is CASSIGLATDTQYF. The CDR3 bases are TGTGCCAGCAGCATCGGACTAGCGACGGATACGCAGTATTTT.

V gene TRBV6-2 or TRBV6-3 combines with J gene TRBJ1-1; 11 positions agree with TRBD1. This CDR3 is 15 amino acids long. Germline V gene data show CDR1 as MNHEY and CDR2 as SVGEGT. After removal of 2 bases from V and 5 bases from J, the junction contained 4 bases not matched to a gene. The CDR3 bases are TGTGCCAGCAGTTACCCCGGGACAGGGGGGACTGAAGCTTTCTTT. Translating it yields CASSYPGTGGTEAFF.

V gene TRBV28 combines with J gene TRBJ2-5; 7 nucleotides agree with TRBD2. CDR1 is MDHEN, CDR2 SYDVKM, per germline. V was pared by 6 bases and J by 1 base, with 14 bases of the junction left unmatched. This CDR3 region has 17 residues. The CDR3: CASSRRPRGGGQETQYF. The CDR3 nucleotides read TGTGCCAGCAGCCGCCGTCCGCGTGGGGGGGGCCAAGAGACCCAGTACTTC.

This clone appeared a few times. The chain has TRBV6-1 and TRBJ1-2, with 9 bases aligning to TRBD1. The CDR3 runs to 15 residues. Germline assignment: CDR1 MNHNS and CDR2 SASEGT. V gave up 1 base and J gave up 8 bases; unmatched junction bases: 8. The CDR3 sequence: CASSEVGDRGIGYTF. CDR3 coding DNA: TGTGCCAGCAGTGAAGTGGGCGACAGGGGGATAGGCTACACCTTC.

The CDR3 spells CASSQTTGTSGYNEQFF. The CDR3, as DNA: TGTGCCAGCAGCCAGACCACCGGGACTAGCGGTTACAATGAGCAGTTCTTC. The V and J genes are TRBV3-1 (or the pseudogene TRBV3-2) and TRBJ2-1, with 11 bases fitting TRBD2. Unmatched junction bases numbered 8, after V lost 3 bases and J lost 4 bases. The CDR3 length is 17 residues. In germline, CDR1 is LGHDT, CDR2 YNNKEL (reference sequence).